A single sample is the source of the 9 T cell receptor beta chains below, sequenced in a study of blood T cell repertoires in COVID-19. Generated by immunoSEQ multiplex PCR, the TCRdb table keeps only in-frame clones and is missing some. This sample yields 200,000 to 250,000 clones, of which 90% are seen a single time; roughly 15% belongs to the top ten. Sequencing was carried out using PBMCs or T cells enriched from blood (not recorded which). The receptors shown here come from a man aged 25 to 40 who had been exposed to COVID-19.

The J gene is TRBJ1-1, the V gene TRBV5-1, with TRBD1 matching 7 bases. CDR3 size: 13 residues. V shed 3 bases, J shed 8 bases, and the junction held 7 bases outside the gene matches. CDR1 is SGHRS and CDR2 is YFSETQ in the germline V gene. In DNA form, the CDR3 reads TGCGCCAGCAGCTCGGGGACAGCTAGCGAAGCTTTCTTT. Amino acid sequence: CASSSGTASEAFF.

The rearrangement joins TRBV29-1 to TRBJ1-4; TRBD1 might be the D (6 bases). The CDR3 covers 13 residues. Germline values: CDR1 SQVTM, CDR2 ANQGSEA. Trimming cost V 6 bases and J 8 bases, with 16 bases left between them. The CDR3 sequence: CSVQSVTGEKLFF. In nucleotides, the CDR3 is TGCAGCGTCCAAAGCGTGACAGGAGAAAAACTGTTTTTT.

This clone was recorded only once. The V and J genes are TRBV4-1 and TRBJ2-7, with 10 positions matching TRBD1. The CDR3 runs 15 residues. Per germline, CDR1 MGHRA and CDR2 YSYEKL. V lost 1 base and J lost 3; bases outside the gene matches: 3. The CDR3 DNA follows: TGCGCCAGCAGCCAAGTTGGGGACAGGGGCTACGAGCAGTACTTC. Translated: CASSQVGDRGYEQYF.

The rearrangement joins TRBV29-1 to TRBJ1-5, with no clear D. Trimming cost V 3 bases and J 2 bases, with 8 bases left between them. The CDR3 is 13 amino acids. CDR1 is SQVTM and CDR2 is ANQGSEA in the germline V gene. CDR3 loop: CSVDPGGNQPQHF. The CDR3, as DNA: TGCAGCGTTGATCCCGGGGGCAATCAGCCCCAGCATTTT.

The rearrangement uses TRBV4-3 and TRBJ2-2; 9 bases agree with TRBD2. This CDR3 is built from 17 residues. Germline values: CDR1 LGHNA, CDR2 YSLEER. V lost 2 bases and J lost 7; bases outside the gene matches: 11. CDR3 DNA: TGCGCCAGCAGCCAATCCTCTCGCGGGGGGGCCATCGGGGAGCTGTTTTTT. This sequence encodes CASSQSSRGGAIGELFF.

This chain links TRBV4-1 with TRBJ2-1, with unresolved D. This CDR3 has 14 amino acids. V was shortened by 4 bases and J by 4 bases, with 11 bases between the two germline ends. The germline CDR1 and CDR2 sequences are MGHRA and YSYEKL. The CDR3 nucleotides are TGCGCCAGCAGCCCGGGTGAGATGTACAATGAGCAGTTCTTC. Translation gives CASSPGEMYNEQFF.

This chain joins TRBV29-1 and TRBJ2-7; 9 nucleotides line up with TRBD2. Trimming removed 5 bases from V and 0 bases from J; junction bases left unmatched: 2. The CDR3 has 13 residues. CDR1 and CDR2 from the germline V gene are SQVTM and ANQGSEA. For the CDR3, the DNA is TGCAGCGTTATGCGGGGGGGCTCCTACGAGCAGTACTTC. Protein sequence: CSVMRGGSYEQYF.

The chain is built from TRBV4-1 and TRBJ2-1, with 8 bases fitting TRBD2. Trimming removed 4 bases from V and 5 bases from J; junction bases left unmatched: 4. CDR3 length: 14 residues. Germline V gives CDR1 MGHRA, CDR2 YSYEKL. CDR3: CASSLPGGDNEQFF. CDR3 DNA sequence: TGCGCCAGCAGCCTCCCCGGGGGGGACAATGAGCAGTTCTTC.

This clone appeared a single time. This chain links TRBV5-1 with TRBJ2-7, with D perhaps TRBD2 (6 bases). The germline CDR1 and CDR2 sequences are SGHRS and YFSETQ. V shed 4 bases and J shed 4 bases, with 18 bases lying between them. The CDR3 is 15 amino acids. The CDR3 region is CASSGRPVPSYEQYF. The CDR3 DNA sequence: TGCGCCAGCAGCGGGAGGCCCGTACCCTCGTACGAGCAGTACTTC.